These T cell receptor beta chains were read from a single sample in a study of beta chain features in type 1 diabetes. Profiled with immunoSEQ multiplex PCR; TCRdb holds only in-frame clones, not every one. The table has a few hundred thousand clones, around 10% seen once; the top ten hold 0.034%. The sample was naive CD4+ T cells from blood. The receptors come from a young woman in good health. CDR3s include the opening cysteine and the closing phenylalanine or tryptophan. The D gene is left open where the match is weak. Clone size is shown for a subset of rows, as once, few, many or a class of expanded clone.

TRBJ1-5 - TRBV5-6 few TGTGCCAGCAGCCGGGGACACGCAGATCAGCCCCAGCATTTT CASSRGHADQPQHF
TRBJ2-7 - TRBV27 - TGTGCCAGCAGTTTAAGTCGCGGCGAGCAGTACTTC CASSLSRGEQYF
TRBJ1-1 - TRBV2 - TGTGCCAGCAGCAGGATCGCAGCAGGGAACTTGAACACTGAAGCTTTCTTT CASSRIAAGNLNTEAFF
TRBJ1-2 TRBD1 TRBV7-3 - TGTGCCAGCAGCCCGGACAGGGAAAAGGGCGGCTACACCTTC CASSPDREKGGYTF
TRBJ2-4 - TRBV9 - TGTGCCAGCAGCGTAGGTTCGGGAAACATTCAGTACTTC CASSVGSGNIQYF
TRBJ2-3 - TRBV21-1 few TGTGCCAGCAGCAAAAATGACATAGCGCACACAGATACGCAGTATTTT CASSKNDIAHTDTQYF
TRBJ2-2 TRBD1 TRBV29-1 few TGCAGCGTCACCGGGGACAGCGGCGGCACCGGGGAGCTGTTTTTT CSVTGDSGGTGELFF
TRBJ2-3 TRBD2 TRBV29-1 - TGCAGCGTTGGTAGTGTGGAGGCTAGCGGAACAGATACGCAGTATTTT CSVGSVEASGTDTQYF
TRBJ2-7 - TRBV7-9 few TGTGCCAGCAGCTCAGGGGTGGACGAGCAGTACTTC CASSSGVDEQYF
TRBJ1-2 TRBD1 TRBV30 - TGTGCCTACAGGGGTTTGGGCTACACCTTC CAYRGLGYTF
TRBJ1-3 TRBD1 TRBV2 - TGTGCCAGCAGGGTGGGGACAGGGAAAAACACCATATATTTT CASRVGTGKNTIYF
TRBJ2-5 - TRBV5-1 - TGCGCCAGCAGCTCGAACCCAGGACAAGAGACCCAGTACTTC CASSSNPGQETQYF
TRBJ1-1 - TRBV12-2 few TGTGCAAGTCGCCAGGGGGTTTGGGAATCTGAAGCTTTCTTT CASRQGVWESEAFF
TRBJ1-5 TRBD1 TRBV29-1 few TGCAGCGTTGGCAGGGGGATAAATCAGCCCCAGCATTTT CSVGRGINQPQHF
TRBJ1-1 - TRBV30 few TGTGCCTGGACCCCCACAGGGAACACTGAAGCTTTCTTT CAWTPTGNTEAFF
TRBJ2-3 - TRBV30 - TGTGCCTGGAGTCCCACTCGGTGGGCTCCAGATACGCAGTATTTT CAWSPTRWAPDTQYF
TRBJ2-1 TRBD2 TRBV5-4 few TGTGCCAGCAGCTTGATTAGCGGGAGGGCTAACAATGAGCAGTTCTTC CASSLISGRANNEQFF